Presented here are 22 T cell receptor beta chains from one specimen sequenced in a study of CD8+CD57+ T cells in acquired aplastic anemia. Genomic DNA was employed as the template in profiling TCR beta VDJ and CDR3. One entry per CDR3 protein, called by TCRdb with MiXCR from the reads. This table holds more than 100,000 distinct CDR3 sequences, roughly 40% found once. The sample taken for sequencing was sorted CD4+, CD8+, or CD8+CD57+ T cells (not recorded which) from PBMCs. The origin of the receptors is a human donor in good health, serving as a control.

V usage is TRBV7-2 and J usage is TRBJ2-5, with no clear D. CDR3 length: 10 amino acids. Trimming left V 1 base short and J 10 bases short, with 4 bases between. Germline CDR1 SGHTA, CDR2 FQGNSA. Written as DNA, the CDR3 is TGTGCCAGCAGCTTAGATCGCCAGTACTTC. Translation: CASSLDRQYF.

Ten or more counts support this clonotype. CDR3 coding DNA: TGTGCCAGCAGTCAGGGCTTGGCTGGAAACACCATATATTTT. It translates to CASSQGLAGNTIYF. This chain joins TRBV2 and TRBJ1-3, with D perhaps TRBD1 (5 bases). Per germline, CDR1 SNHLY and CDR2 FYNNEI. The CDR3 contains 14 residues. V lost 5 bases to trimming and J lost 2 bases, with 10 bases between them.

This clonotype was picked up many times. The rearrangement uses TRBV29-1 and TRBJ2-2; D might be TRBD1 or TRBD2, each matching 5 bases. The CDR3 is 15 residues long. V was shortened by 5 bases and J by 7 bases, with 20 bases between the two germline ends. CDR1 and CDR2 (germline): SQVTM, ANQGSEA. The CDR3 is CSVLGGGRVGGELFF. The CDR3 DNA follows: TGCAGCGTTCTTGGGGGTGGCAGGGTTGGCGGGGAGCTGTTTTTT.

The CDR3 here is CASSLLTSGVTDTQYF. The CDR3 region has the DNA TGTGCCAGCAGCCTTCTGACTAGCGGGGTCACAGATACGCAGTATTTT. This sequence joins TRBV6-1 and TRBJ2-3, with 11 bases lining up with TRBD2. V shed 6 bases, J shed 2 bases, and the junction held 7 bases outside the gene matches. The V gene's germline CDR1 is MNHNS and CDR2 SASEGT. The CDR3 extends over 16 amino acids.

CDR3 nucleotide sequence: TGTGCCAGCAGCTTGGTTGCAAATTACAGGAACACCGGGGAGCTGTTTTTT. It yields the protein CASSLVANYRNTGELFF. The rearrangement uses TRBV5-6 and TRBJ2-2; D gene uncertain. Germline V gene data show CDR1 as SGHDT and CDR2 as YYEEEE. CDR3 length: 17 amino acids. The V gene lost 0 bases and the J gene lost 1 base, with 13 bases spanning the gap.

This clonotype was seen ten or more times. CDR3 sequence reads: CASSVTSGTRPYEQYF. CDR3 DNA sequence: TGCGCCAGCAGCGTTACATCCGGGACTAGACCCTACGAGCAGTACTTC. V gene TRBV5-1 combines with J gene TRBJ2-7; TRBD2 agrees at 8 bases. Germline CDR1 and CDR2: SGHRS and YFSETQ. CDR3 length equals 16 residues. The V segment lost 4 bases and the J segment 2 bases; nucleotides outside the gene matches: 11. Full variable domain (missing parts from reference TRBV5-1 and TRBJ2-7): KAGVTQTPRYLIKTRGQQVTLSCSPISGHRSVSWYQQTPGQGLQFLFEYFSETQRNKGNFPGRFSGRQFSNSRSEMNVSTLELGDSALYLCASSVTSGTRPYEQYFGPGTRLTVT.

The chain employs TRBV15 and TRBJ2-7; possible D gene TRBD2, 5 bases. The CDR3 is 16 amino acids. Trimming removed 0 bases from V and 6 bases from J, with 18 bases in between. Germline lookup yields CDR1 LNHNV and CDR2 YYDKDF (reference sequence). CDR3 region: CATSRDYGNRAGEQYF. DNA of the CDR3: TGTGCCACCAGCAGAGATTACGGGAATCGGGCTGGCGAGCAGTACTTC. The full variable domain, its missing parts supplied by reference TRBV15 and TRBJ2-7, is DAMVIQNPRYQVTQFGKPVTLSCSQTLNHNVMYWYQQKSSQAPKLLFHYYDKDFNNEADTPDNFQSRRPNTSFCFLDIRSPGLGDTAMYLCATSRDYGNRAGEQYFGPGTRLTVT.

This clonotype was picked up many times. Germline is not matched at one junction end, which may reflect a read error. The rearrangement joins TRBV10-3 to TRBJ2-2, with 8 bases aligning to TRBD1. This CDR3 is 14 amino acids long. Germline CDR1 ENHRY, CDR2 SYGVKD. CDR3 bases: TGTGCCATCAGCGGACAGGGTGGGTCCGGGGAGCCGTTTTTT. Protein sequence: CAISGQGGSGEPFF.

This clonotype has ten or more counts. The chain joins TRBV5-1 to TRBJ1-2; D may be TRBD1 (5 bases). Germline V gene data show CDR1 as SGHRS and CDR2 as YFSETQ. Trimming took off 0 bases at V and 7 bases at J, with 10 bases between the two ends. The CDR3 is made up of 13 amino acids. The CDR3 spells CASSLDRDFGYTF. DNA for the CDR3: TGCGCCAGCAGCTTGGATCGGGACTTTGGCTACACCTTC.

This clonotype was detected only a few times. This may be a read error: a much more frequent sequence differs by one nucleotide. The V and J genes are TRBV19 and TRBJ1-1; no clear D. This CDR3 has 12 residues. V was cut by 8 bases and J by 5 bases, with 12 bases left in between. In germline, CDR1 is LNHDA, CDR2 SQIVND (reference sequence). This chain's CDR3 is CASGPSRTEAFF. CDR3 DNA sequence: TGTGCCAGTGGTCCCTCAAGGACTGAAGCTTTCTTT.

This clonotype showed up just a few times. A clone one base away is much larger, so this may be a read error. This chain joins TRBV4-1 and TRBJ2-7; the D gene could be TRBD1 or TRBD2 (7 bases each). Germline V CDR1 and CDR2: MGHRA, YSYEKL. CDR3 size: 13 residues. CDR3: CAGSQMAGGGRYF. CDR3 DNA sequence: TGCGCCGGCAGCCAAATGGCAGGGGGGGGGAGGTACTTC.

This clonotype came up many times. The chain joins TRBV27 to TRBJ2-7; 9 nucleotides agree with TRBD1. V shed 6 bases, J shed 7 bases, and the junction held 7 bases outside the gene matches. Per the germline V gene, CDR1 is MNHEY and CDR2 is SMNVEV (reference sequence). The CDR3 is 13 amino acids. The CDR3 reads CASSRQGVWEQYF. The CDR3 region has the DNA TGTGCCAGCAGCCGACAGGGGGTATGGGAGCAGTACTTC.

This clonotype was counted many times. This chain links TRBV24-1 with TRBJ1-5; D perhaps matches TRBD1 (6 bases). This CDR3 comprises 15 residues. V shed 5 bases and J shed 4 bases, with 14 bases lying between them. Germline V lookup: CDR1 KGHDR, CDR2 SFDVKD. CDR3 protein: CATSARGAGNQPQHF. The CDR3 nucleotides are TGTGCCACCAGTGCCAGGGGCGCGGGAAATCAGCCCCAGCATTTT.

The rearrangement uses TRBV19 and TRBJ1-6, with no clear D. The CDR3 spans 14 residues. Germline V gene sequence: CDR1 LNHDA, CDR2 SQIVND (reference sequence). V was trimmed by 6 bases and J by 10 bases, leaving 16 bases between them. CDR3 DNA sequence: TGTGCCAGTAGCTCCATCAGTGCCGGGTCACCCCTCCACTTT. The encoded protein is CASSSISAGSPLHF.

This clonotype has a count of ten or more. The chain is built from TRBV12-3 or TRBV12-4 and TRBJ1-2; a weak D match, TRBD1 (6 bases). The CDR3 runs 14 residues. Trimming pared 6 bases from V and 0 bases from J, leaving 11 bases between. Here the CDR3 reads CASRKQGTNYGYTF. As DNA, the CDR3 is TGTGCCAGCAGGAAACAGGGAACTAACTATGGCTACACCTTC.

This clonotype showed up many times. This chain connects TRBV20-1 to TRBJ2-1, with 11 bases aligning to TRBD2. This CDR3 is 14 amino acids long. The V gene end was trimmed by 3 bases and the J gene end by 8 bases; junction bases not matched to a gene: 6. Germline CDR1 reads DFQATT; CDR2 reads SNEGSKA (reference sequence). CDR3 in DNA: TGCAGTGCTAGGTGGCTAGCGGGAGGCGATGAGCAGTTCTTC. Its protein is CSARWLAGGDEQFF.

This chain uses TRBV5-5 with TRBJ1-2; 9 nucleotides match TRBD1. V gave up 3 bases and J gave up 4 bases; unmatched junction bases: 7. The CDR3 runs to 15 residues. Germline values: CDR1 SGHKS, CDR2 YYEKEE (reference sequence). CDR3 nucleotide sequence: TGTGCCAGCAGCTCGACCGGGACAGGGTTCTATGGCTACACCTTC. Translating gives CASSSTGTGFYGYTF.

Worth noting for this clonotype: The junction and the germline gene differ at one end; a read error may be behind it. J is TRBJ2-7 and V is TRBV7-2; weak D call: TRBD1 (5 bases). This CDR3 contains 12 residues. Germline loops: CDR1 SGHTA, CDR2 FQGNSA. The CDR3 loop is CASSFDSYGQHF. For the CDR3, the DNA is TGTGCCAGCAGCTTTGACAGCTACGGGCAGCACTTC.

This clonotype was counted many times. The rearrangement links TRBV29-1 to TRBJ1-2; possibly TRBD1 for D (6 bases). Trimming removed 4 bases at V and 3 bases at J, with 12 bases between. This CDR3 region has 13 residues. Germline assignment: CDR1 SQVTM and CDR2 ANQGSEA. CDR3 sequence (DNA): TGCAGCGTTGGTGGGGGGCCCTACTATGGCTACACCTTC. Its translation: CSVGGGPYYGYTF.

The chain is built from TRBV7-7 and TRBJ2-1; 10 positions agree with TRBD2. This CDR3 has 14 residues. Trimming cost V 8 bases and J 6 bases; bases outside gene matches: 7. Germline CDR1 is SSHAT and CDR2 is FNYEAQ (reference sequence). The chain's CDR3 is CASRNSGRSNEQFF. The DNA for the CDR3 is TGTGCCAGCCGTAATAGCGGGAGGAGCAATGAGCAGTTCTTC.

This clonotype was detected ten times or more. Here the CDR3 DNA reads TGCGCCAGCAGCTTGGCCGGGGCGGGGGCGTACCAAGAGACCCAGTACTTC. As protein: CASSLAGAGAYQETQYF. The chain couples TRBV5-1 to TRBJ2-5; D perhaps matches TRBD2 (7 bases). The CDR3 runs to 17 residues. V lost 0 bases to trimming and J lost 0 bases, with 15 bases between them. Looked up from germline, CDR1 is SGHRS and CDR2 is YFSETQ.

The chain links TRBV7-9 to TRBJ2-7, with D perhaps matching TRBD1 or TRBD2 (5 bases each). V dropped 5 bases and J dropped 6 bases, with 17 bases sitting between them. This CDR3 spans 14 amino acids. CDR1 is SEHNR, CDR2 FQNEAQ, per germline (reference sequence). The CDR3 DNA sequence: TGTGCCAGCAGCCAAGATCATGAGGGGTCCGAGCAGTACTTC. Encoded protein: CASSQDHEGSEQYF.